This T cell receptor (beta chain) was observed in a study of OX40 agonist ivuxolimab in advanced cancers. As for the study in general: Patients were treated with ivuxolimab, an agonistic anti-OX40 (CD134) antibody. All patients had ivuxolimab intravenously every 2 weeks at 0.01 to 10 mg/kg. Study-wide results and caveats: Some nonresponders also had low normalized T-cell clonal expansion.

Of note for this clone: The target antigen is unknown.

After removal of 5 bases from V and 5 bases from J, the junction contained 14 bases not matched to a gene. The CDR3 consists of 16 residues. Germline V gene lookup returns CDR1 SGHTA and CDR2 FQGNSA. Method: immunoSEQ multiplex PCR; TCRdb's copy keeps in-frame clones and lacks some. This sample has roughly 72,000 clones; 89% occur once, and the top ten carry around 10%. The receptor was derived from an adult with an advanced solid tumor such as melanoma, head and neck, liver or kidney cancer. The sample in question was CD4+ or CD8+ T cells sorted from blood, obtained in a trial of the OX40 agonist ivuxolimab. The chain couples TRBV7-2 to TRBJ2-7; 8 bases match TRBD2. In nucleotides, the CDR3 is TGTGCCAGCAGCCCCCGGGGGGGCCCATCGGTAGACGAGCAGTACTTC. This translates into CASSPRGGPSVDEQYF. Looking up the rest from reference TRBV7-2 and TRBJ2-7 gives the full variable domain: GAGVSQSPSNKVTEKGKDVELRCDPISGHTALYWYRQSLGQGLEFLIYFQGNSAPDKSGLPSDRFSAERTGGSVSTLTIQRTQQEDSAVYLCASSPRGGPSVDEQYFGPGTRLTVT.